The rows below give T cell receptor beta chains drawn from one sample of a study of blood T cells in healthy people across ages. TCRdb independently ran MiXCR on the 5' RACE reads; one entry per CDR3 protein. The sample shows about a million distinct CDR3 sequences, roughly 47% of them seen only once. Sequenced: blood. The receptors were gathered from a woman in her sixties or seventies in good health. Both conserved end residues are part of each CDR3. A D gene is named only where the DNA matches it firmly. Size is omitted from some rows. Given values are once, few, many or a class for expanded clones.

TRBJ2-7 | TRBD2 | TRBV28 | . | TGTGCCAGCACCCAAGCGGGAAGCTCCTACGAGCAGTACTTC | CASTQAGSSYEQYF
TRBJ2-1 | TRBD1 | TRBV2 | . | TGTGCCAGCAGTGAGGGGCAGGGGGCGACGGGCCGGCAGTTCTTC | CASSEGQGATGRQFF
TRBJ2-7 | TRBD1 | TRBV29-1 | few | TGCAGCGTTGAGGGTCAGGGGGACAGGCCATACGAGCAGTACTTC | CSVEGQGDRPYEQYF
TRBJ2-2 | . | TRBV21-1 | . | TGTGCCAGCTGGCTCGGGGGGACAGAGAACACCGGGGAGCTGTTTTTT | CASWLGGTENTGELFF
TRBJ2-1 | . | TRBV9 | . | TGTGCCAGCAGCGTATTCCGGGGTCACAATGAGCAGTTCTTC | CASSVFRGHNEQFF
TRBJ2-7 | . | TRBV20-1 | . | TGCAGTGCCGTGGTGCGAGCGGCCGGCTCCTACAATGAGCAGTACTTC | CSAVVRAAGSYNEQYF
TRBJ2-1 | TRBD2 | TRBV27 | . | TGTGCCAGCAGGGGGCTAGCGGATGAGCAGTTCTTC | CASRGLADEQFF
TRBJ2-5 | . | TRBV6-2/TRBV6-3 | . | TGTGCCAGCAGTTACTTACAAGAGACCCAGTACTTC | CASSYLQETQYF
TRBJ2-5 | TRBD2 | TRBV11-2 | few | TGTGCCAGCAGCTTAGCTGGACTAGCTTGGGAGACCCAGTACTTC | CASSLAGLAWETQYF
TRBJ2-1 | . | TRBV6-2/TRBV6-3 | . | TGTGCCAGCAGTCCGCCGGGACTGGCCCTCTACAATGAGCAGTTCTTC | CASSPPGLALYNEQFF
TRBJ1-2 | . | TRBV30 | . | TGTGCCTGGACTCCGACTAACTATGGCTACACCTTC | CAWTPTNYGYTF
TRBJ2-5 | . | TRBV9 | few | TGTGCCAGCAGCGTAGGAGTAGCGGCCAACCAAGAGACCCAGTACTTC | CASSVGVAANQETQYF
TRBJ2-7 | TRBD1 | TRBV4-2 | many | TGTGCCAGCAGCCAAGTAGACCGGGACAGGGCCCACGAGCAGTACTTC | CASSQVDRDRAHEQYF
TRBJ2-3 | . | TRBV6-6 | . | TGTGCCAGCAGTTATTTCCTTCAAGGCACAGATACGCAGTATTTT | CASSYFLQGTDTQYF
TRBJ2-1 | TRBD2 | TRBV20-1 | . | TGCAGTGCTTACATACTAGCGGGAGTAGTTAATGAGCAGTTCTTC | CSAYILAGVVNEQFF
TRBJ1-6 | TRBD1 | TRBV6-5 | . | TGTGCCAGCAGTTACGAGACAGGGATCCTACCCCTCCACTTT | CASSYETGILPLHF
TRBJ2-3 | TRBD1 | TRBV29-1 | . | TGCAGCGTTGGTAGGGGACAGGCCCCAGATACGCAGTATTTT | CSVGRGQAPDTQYF
TRBJ2-5 | . | TRBV3-1 | few | TGTGCCAGCAGCCATTTATCCAGTAAAGAGACCCAGTACTTC | CASSHLSSKETQYF
TRBJ1-2 | TRBD1 | TRBV28 | few | TGTGCCAGCAGACCCCGTTCTGCGGACAGGGGAGTTCGTTATGGCTACACCTTC | CASRPRSADRGVRYGYTF
TRBJ2-1 | . | TRBV7-9 | few | TGTGCCAGCAGCCCCTACTACAATGAGCAGTTCTTC | CASSPYYNEQFF
TRBJ2-3 | TRBD2 | TRBV3-1 | . | TGTGCCAGCAGCCATAGACTAGCGGGGACCTACACAGATACGCAGTATTTT | CASSHRLAGTYTDTQYF
TRBJ1-2 | . | TRBV4-1 | few | TGCGCCAGCAGCCAAGCTTCGACAGAAAGTAGTAGCTACACCTTC | CASSQASTESSSYTF
TRBJ2-5 | TRBD2 | TRBV28 | few | TGTGCCAGCAGTCGACTCCTAGCGGGAGGGGGGACCCAGTACTTC | CASSRLLAGGGTQYF
TRBJ2-1 | TRBD1 | TRBV20-1 | . | TGCGGTGCTAGCGGTCCGGGGACAGGGCAAAATGAGCAGTTCTTC | CGASGPGTGQNEQFF
TRBJ2-1 | TRBD2 | TRBV7-9 | . | TGTGCCAGCAGGTCACTAGCGGAGGGCCTATACAATGAGCAGTTCTTC | CASRSLAEGLYNEQFF
TRBJ2-1 | . | TRBV5-6 | . | TGTGCCAGCAGCTTCGCGGGTGGGGAGTTCTTC | CASSFAGGEFF
TRBJ2-7 | . | TRBV4-3 | . | TGCGCCAGCAGCCATATCGGGACGGGGTACGAGCAGTACTTC | CASSHIGTGYEQYF
TRBJ2-7 | . | TRBV19 | . | TGTGCCAGTAGGGGGAAGGGGATCTACGAGCAGTACTTC | CASRGKGIYEQYF
TRBJ2-1 | TRBD2 | TRBV20-1 | . | TGCAGTGCTAGTTCAACCGGGACTAGCGGAGACTACAATGAGCAGTTCTTC | CSASSTGTSGDYNEQFF
TRBJ2-6 | . | TRBV7-2 | . | TGTGCCAGCAGCTTAGAAAGCGGCTCTGGGGCCAACGTCCTGACTTTC | CASSLESGSGANVLTF
TRBJ1-4 | TRBD1 | TRBV25-1 | few | TGTGCCAGCTCCTGGACAGGGGTCGAAAAACTGTTTTTT | CASSWTGVEKLFF
TRBJ2-7 | TRBD2 | TRBV20-1 | . | TGCAGTGCTAGACCCGGGACTAGCGGAGCCTACGAGCAGTACTTC | CSARPGTSGAYEQYF
TRBJ2-2 | . | TRBV4-1 | once | TGCGCCAGCAGCCATAATGTTATGACCGGGGAGCTGTTTTTT | CASSHNVMTGELFF
TRBJ1-1 | . | TRBV20-1 | few | TGCAGTGCCAATCCCCCCCGGGGCCCGACTTCCACTGAAGCTTTCTTT | CSANPPRGPTSTEAFF
TRBJ2-2 | . | TRBV12-3/TRBV12-4 | few | TGTGCCAGCAGTTCAACAGGGTACCCCGGGGAGCTGTTTTTT | CASSSTGYPGELFF
TRBJ2-5 | . | TRBV11-2 | few | TGTGCCAGCAGCTTAGGGTGGGCGAGTGAGACCCAGTACTTC | CASSLGWASETQYF
TRBJ2-1 | . | TRBV20-1 | few | TGCAGTATTATCAGGGAGCCTTCCCGACCCAATGAGCAGTTCTTC | CSIIREPSRPNEQFF
TRBJ1-2 | . | TRBV29-1 | few | TGCAGCGTTGGCAGAGCAGATAACTATGGCTACACCTTC | CSVGRADNYGYTF
TRBJ2-1 | . | TRBV20-1 | . | TGCAGTGCAAAACAGGGAAAGGGTGAGCAGTTCTTC | CSAKQGKGEQFF
TRBJ1-2 | TRBD1 | TRBV4-1 | few | TGCGCCAGCAGCCAAGAAGGACAGGGCTATGGCTACACCTTC | CASSQEGQGYGYTF
TRBJ2-7 | TRBD1 | TRBV5-1 | . | TGCGCCAGCAGCTCCAGCATCGACAGGGCGGTTTCCTACGAGCAGTACTTC | CASSSSIDRAVSYEQYF
TRBJ2-5 | . | TRBV20-1 | . | TGCAGTGCTAGCACGGGCCCGTGGGGGAAGACCCAGTACTTC | CSASTGPWGKTQYF
TRBJ2-2 | . | TRBV7-9 | few | TGTGCCAGCAGCTCGGCGCGGCGGCCCGGGGAGCTGTTTTTT | CASSSARRPGELFF
TRBJ2-3 | TRBD2 | TRBV7-9 | . | TGTGCCAGCAGCCCCCGGACTAGCGGGAGGGTTAGCACAGATACGCAGTATTTT | CASSPRTSGRVSTDTQYF
TRBJ2-2 | . | TRBV2 | few | TGTGCCAGCAGGGCCCCCGACAGGAACACCGGGGAGCTGTTTTTT | CASRAPDRNTGELFF
TRBJ2-3 | . | TRBV6-5 | few | TGTGCCAGCAGTTACACCGGGAACACAGATACGCAGTATTTT | CASSYTGNTDTQYF
TRBJ2-1 | . | TRBV7-2 | . | TGTGCCAGCAGTACTCCGGGCGGAGTCTCCTACAATGAGCAGTTCTTC | CASSTPGGVSYNEQFF
TRBJ1-2 | . | TRBV11-2 | few | TGTGCCAGCAGCGAAGAGAGCTATGGCTACACCTTC | CASSEESYGYTF
TRBJ2-7 | . | TRBV12-3/TRBV12-4 | many | TGTGCCAGCAGTTTTGGCTACGAGCAGTACTTC | CASSFGYEQYF
TRBJ2-1 | TRBD2 | TRBV27 | . | TGTGCCAGCAGCCTTACCCCCAATCTAGCGGGAGGGGGTAATGAGCAGTTCTTC | CASSLTPNLAGGGNEQFF
TRBJ2-7 | . | TRBV28 | many | TGTGCCAGCAGCTTCAAGTACGAGCAGTACTTC | CASSFKYEQYF
TRBJ2-7 | TRBD1 | TRBV28 | . | TGTGCCAGCAGGAGGAGACAGGGGGCAGCAGACGAGCAGTACTTC | CASRRRQGAADEQYF
TRBJ1-6 | TRBD1 | TRBV4-1 | . | TGCGCCAGCAGCCAAGATCGGACAGGGTCCTCACCCCTCCACTTT | CASSQDRTGSSPLHF